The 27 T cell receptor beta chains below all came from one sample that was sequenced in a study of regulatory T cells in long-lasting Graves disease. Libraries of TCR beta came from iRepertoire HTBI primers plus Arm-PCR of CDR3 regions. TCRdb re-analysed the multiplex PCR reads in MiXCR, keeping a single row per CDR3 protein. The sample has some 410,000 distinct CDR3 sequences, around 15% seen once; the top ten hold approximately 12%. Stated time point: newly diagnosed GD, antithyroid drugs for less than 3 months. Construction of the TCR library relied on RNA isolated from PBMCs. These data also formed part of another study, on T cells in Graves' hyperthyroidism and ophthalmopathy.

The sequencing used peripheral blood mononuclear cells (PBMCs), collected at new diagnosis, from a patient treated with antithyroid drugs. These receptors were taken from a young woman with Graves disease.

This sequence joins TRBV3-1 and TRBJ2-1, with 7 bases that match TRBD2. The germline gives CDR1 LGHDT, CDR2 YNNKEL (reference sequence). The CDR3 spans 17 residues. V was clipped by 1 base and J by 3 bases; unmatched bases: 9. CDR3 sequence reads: CASSQVVQREDYNEQFF. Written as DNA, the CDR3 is TGTGCCAGCAGCCAAGTAGTCCAGCGGGAAGACTACAATGAGCAGTTCTTC.

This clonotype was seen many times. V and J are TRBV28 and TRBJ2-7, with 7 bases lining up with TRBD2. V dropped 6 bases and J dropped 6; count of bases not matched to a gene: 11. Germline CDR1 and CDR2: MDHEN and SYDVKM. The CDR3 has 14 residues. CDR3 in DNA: TGTGCCAGCAGCCCCGGGGGAGGGCGGAGCGAGCAGTACTTC. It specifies CASSPGGGRSEQYF.

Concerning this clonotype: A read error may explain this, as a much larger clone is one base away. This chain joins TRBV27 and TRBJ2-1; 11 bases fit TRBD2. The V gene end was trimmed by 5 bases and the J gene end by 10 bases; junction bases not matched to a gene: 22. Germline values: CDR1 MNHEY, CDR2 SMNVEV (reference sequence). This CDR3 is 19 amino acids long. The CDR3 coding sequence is TGTGCCAGCAGTCGCGGGAAAGGTAGCGGGAGGGTCCTACCCTACGAGCAGTTCTTC. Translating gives CASSRGKGSGRVLPYEQFF.

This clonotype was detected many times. CDR3 nucleotides: TGTGCCAGCAGCCACAGGGGGCAGGCCAAAAACATTCAGTACTTC. It translates to CASSHRGQAKNIQYF. The chain joins TRBV3-1 to TRBJ2-4, with 8 bases that match TRBD1. J lost 1 base, V lost 3 bases, and 2 bases had no gene match. The CDR3 sequence is 15 residues long. The germline gives CDR1 LGHDT, CDR2 YNNKEL (reference sequence).

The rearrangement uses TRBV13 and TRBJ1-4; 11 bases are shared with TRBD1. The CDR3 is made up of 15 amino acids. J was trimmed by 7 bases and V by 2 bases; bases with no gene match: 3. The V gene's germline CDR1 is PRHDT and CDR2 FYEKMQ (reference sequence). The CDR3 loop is CASSLRGTGGEKLFF. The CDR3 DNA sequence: TGTGCCAGCAGCTTAAGGGGGACAGGGGGTGAAAAACTGTTTTTT.

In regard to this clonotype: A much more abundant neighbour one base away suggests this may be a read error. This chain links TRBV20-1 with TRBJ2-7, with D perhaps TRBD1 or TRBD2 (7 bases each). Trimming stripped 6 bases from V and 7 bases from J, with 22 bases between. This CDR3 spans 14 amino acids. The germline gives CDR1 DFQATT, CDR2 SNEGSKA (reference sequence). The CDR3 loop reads CSAQQGGGHNEQYF. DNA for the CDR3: TGCAGTGCCCAGCAGGGGGGGGGGCACAATGAGCAGTACTTC.

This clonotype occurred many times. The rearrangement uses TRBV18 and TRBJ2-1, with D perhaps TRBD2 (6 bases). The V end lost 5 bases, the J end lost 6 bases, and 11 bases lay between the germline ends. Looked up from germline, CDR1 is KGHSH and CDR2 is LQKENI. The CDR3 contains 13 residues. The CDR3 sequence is CASSGSGGNEQFF. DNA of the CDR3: TGTGCCAGCTCAGGTTCCGGGGGCAATGAGCAGTTCTTC.

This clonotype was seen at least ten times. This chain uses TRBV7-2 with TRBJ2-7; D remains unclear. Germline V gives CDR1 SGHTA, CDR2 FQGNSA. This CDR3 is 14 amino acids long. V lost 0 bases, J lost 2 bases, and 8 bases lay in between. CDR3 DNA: TGTGCCAGCAGCTTAGCATACAGAACCTACGAGCAGTACTTC. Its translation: CASSLAYRTYEQYF.

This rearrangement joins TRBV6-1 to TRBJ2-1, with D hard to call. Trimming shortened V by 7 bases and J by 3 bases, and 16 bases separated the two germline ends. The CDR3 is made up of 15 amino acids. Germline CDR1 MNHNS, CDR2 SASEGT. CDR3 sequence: CASTPAIQLYNEQFF. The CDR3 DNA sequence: TGTGCCAGCACCCCGGCGATCCAACTCTACAATGAGCAGTTCTTC.

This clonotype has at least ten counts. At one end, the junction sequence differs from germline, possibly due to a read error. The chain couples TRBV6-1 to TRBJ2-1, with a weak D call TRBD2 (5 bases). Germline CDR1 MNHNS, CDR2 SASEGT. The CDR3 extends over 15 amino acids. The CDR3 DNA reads TGTGCCAGCAGTCAAGCGGCCAGCTCCTACAATGAGCAGTTCTTC. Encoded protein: CASSQAASSYNEQFF.

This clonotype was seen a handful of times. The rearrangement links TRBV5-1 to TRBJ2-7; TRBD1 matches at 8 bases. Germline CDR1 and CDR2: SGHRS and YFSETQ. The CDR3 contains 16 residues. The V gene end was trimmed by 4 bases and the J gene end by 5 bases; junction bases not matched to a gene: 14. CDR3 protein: CASSLFAGQGVDEQYF. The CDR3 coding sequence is TGCGCCAGCAGCCTCTTCGCAGGACAGGGTGTCGACGAGCAGTACTTC.

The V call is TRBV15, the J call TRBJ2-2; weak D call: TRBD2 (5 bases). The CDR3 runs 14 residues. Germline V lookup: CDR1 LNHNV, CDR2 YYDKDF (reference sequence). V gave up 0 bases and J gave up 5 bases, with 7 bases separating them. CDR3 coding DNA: TGTGCCACCAGCAGAGATAGGGAGACCGGGGAGCTGTTTTTT. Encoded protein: CATSRDRETGELFF.

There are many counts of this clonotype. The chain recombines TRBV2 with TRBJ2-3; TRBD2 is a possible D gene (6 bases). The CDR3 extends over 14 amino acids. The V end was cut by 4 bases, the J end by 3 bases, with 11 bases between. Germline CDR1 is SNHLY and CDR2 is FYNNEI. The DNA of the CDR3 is TGTGCCAGCAGTGCGGACGGGAGTACAGATACGCAGTATTTT. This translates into CASSADGSTDTQYF. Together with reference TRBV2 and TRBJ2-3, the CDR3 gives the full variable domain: EPEVTQTPSHQVTQMGQEVILRCVPISNHLYFYWYRQILGQKVEFLVSFYNNEISEKSEIFDDQFSVERPDGSNFTLKIRSTKLEDSAMYFCASSADGSTDTQYFGPGTRLTVL.

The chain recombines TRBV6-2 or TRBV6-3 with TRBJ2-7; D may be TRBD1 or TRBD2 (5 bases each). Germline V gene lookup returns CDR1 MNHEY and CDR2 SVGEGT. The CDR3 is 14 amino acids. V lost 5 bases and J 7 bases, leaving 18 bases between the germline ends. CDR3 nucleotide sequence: TGTGCCAGCAGTGAATATGAGGGGTCGAGGGAGCAGTACTTC. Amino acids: CASSEYEGSREQYF.

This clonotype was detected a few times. CDR3 amino acids: CSARDRTSGVTGELFF. In DNA, the CDR3 is TGCAGTGCTAGAGATCGGACTAGCGGGGTCACCGGGGAGCTGTTTTTT. This rearrangement joins TRBV20-1 to TRBJ2-2; 12 bases are shared with TRBD2. The CDR3 has 16 residues. The trim removed 0 bases at V and 4 bases at J, leaving 3 bases unmatched. CDR1 is DFQATT and CDR2 is SNEGSKA in the germline V gene (reference sequence).

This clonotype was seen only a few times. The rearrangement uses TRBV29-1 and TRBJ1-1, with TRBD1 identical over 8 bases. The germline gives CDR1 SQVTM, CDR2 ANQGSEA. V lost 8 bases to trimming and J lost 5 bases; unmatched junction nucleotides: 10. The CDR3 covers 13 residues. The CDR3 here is CSSPGQGRTEAFF. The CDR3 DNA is TGCAGCTCTCCCGGACAGGGTCGAACTGAAGCTTTCTTT.

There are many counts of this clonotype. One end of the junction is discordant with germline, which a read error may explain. The chain's CDR3 is CASSQERHRYEQYF. The CDR3 nucleotides are TGTGCCAGCAGCCAAGAGAGACACAGATACGAGCAGTACTTC. The chain uses TRBV4-1 and TRBJ2-7, with no clear D. The CDR3 length is 14 residues. CDR1 is MGHRA and CDR2 is YSYEKL in the germline V gene.

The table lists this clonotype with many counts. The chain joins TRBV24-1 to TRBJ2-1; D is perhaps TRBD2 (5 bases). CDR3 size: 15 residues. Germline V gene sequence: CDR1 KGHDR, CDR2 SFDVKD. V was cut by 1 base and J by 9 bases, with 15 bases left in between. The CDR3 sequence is CATSDFRREGGEQFF. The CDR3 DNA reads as TGTGCCACCAGTGATTTCCGCCGGGAAGGCGGTGAGCAGTTCTTC.

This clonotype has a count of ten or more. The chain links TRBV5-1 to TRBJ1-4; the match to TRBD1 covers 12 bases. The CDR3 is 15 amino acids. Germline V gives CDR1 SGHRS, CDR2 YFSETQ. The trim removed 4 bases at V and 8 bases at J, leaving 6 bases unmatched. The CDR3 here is CASSGGTGGREKLFF. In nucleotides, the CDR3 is TGCGCCAGCAGCGGCGGGACAGGGGGCCGAGAAAAACTGTTTTTT. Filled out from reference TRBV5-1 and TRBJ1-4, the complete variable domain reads KAGVTQTPRYLIKTRGQQVTLSCSPISGHRSVSWYQQTPGQGLQFLFEYFSETQRNKGNFPGRFSGRQFSNSRSEMNVSTLELGDSALYLCASSGGTGGREKLFFGSGTQLSVL.

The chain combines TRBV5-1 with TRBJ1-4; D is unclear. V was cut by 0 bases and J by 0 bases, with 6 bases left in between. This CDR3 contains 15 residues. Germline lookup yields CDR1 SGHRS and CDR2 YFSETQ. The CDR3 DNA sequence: TGCGCCAGCAGCTTGGACACAACAACTAATGAAAAACTGTTTTTT. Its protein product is CASSLDTTTNEKLFF.

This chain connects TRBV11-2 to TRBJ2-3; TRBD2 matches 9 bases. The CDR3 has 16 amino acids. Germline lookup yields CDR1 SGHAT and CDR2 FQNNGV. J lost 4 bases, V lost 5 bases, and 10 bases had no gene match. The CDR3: CASSHWGTSSSDTQYF. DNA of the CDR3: TGTGCCAGCAGCCATTGGGGGACTAGCTCCTCAGATACGCAGTATTTT.

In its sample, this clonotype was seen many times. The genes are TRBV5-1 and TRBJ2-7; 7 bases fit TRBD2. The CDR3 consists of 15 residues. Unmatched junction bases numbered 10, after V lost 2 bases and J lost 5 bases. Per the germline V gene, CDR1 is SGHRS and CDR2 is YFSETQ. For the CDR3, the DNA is TGCGCCAGCAGCTTCCGACCTTTGAGCGGGAACGAGCAGTACTTC. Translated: CASSFRPLSGNEQYF. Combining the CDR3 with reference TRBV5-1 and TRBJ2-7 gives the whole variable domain KAGVTQTPRYLIKTRGQQVTLSCSPISGHRSVSWYQQTPGQGLQFLFEYFSETQRNKGNFPGRFSGRQFSNSRSEMNVSTLELGDSALYLCASSFRPLSGNEQYFGPGTRLTVT.

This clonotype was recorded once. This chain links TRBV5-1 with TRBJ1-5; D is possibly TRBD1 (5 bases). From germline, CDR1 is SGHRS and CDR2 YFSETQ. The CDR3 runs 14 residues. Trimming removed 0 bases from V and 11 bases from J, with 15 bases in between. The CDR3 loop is CASSLESLKGAQHF. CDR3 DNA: TGCGCCAGCAGCTTGGAAAGCCTCAAAGGGGCCCAGCATTTT.

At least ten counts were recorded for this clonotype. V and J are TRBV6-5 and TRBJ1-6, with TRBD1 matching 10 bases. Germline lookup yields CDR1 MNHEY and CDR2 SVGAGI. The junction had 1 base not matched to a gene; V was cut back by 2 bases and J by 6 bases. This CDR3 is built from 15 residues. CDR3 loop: CASSYRQGANSPLHF. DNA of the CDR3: TGTGCCAGCAGTTACCGACAGGGGGCTAATTCACCCCTCCACTTT.

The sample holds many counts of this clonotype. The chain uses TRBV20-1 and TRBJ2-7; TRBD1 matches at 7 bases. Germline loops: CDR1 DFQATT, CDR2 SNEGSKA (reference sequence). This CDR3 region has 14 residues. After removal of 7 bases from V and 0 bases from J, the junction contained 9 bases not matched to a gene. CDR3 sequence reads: CSVKGQSTSYEQYF. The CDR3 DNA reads TGCAGTGTTAAGGGACAGTCAACCTCCTACGAGCAGTACTTC.

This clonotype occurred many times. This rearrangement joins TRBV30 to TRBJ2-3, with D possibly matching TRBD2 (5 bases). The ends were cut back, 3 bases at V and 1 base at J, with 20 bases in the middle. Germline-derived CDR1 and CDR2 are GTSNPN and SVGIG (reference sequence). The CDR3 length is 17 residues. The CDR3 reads CAWSNPRGQRGTDTQYF. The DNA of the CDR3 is TGTGCCTGGAGCAACCCTCGGGGTCAGCGAGGCACAGATACGCAGTATTTT.

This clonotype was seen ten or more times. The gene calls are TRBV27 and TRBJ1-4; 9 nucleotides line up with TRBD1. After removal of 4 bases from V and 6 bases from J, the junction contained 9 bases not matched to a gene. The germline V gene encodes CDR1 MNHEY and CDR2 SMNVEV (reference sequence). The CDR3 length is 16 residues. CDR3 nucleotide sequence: TGTGCCAGCAGTTCAGCCCTCCGGGACAGGGATGAAAAACTGTTTTTT. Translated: CASSSALRDRDEKLFF.